The rows below give T cell receptor beta chains drawn from one sample of a study of T cell responses to AZD1222 COVID-19 vaccine. TCRdb's copy holds only in-frame clones and misses some; the assay was immunoSEQ multiplex PCR. The repertoire has 66,000 or so clones, around 74% of them found once; the top ten carry around 20%. The source material was peripheral blood, sampled on day 0 of MenACWY control vaccination. These receptor sequences come from an adult in good health. Each CDR3 is given with its conserved first and last residue. A D gene is named only where the DNA matches it firmly. Expanded clones get a size class; other rows say once, few or many, or leave the size out.

.,12,.,TRBJ1-4,TRBV6-2/TRBV6-3,TGTGCCAGCAGTAACCCATCGGAAAAACTGTTTTTT,CASSNPSEKLFF
.,15,TRBD2,TRBJ2-7,TRBV5-1,TGCGCCAGCAGCAAGACTAGCGGGAGGGTTTACGAGCAGTACTTC,CASSKTSGRVYEQYF
.,14,.,TRBJ1-1,TRBV5-1,TGCGCCAGCAGCTTGGCACGGGGGTCCACTGAAGCTTTCTTT,CASSLARGSTEAFF
.,13,.,TRBJ2-3,TRBV12-3/TRBV12-4,TGTGCCAGCAGTTTGGTTGGTCCAGATACGCAGTATTTT,CASSLVGPDTQYF
.,15,TRBD1,TRBJ2-7,TRBV5-4,TGTGCCAGCAGCCTGACCTCCGACAGGGGGAGGGAGCAGTACTTC,CASSLTSDRGREQYF
.,13,.,TRBJ1-2,TRBV5-5,TGTGCCAGCAGCCCTACCTTATTCTGGGGCTACACCTTC,CASSPTLFWGYTF
.,15,.,TRBJ2-3,TRBV5-6,TGTGCCAGCAGCTCTGTAGGGCGAGGTGCAGATACGCAGTATTTT,CASSSVGRGADTQYF
.,19,.,TRBJ2-2,TRBV12-5,TGTGCTAGTGGTTCCGCGTCCCTTGACGGAGGGTGGGAAACCGGGGAGCTGTTTTTT,CASGSASLDGGWETGELFF
.,13,.,TRBJ1-3,TRBV11-1,TGTGCCAGCAGTCGACAGGTTGGAAACACCATATATTTT,CASSRQVGNTIYF
.,13,.,TRBJ1-5,TRBV6-6,TGTGCCAGCAGGTCACAGGGAGATCAGCCCCAGCATTTT,CASRSQGDQPQHF
.,13,.,TRBJ1-6,TRBV6-5,TGTGCCAGCAGCGGGACTCTATTTCAAGCCCTCCACTTT,CASSGTLFQALHF
few,13,.,TRBJ1-2,TRBV2,TGTGCCAGCAACACAGGGAGGGACTATGGCTACACCTTC,CASNTGRDYGYTF
few,12,TRBD1,TRBJ1-5,TRBV28,TGTGCCACCGGGACAGGCAATCAGCCCCAGCATTTT,CATGTGNQPQHF
.,12,.,TRBJ1-2,TRBV5-1,TGCGCCAGCAGCTCGGGGGGACATGGCTACACCTTC,CASSSGGHGYTF
.,14,.,TRBJ2-2,TRBV11-3,TGTGCCAGCAGCTGGGGGCGGAACACCGGGGAGCTGTTTTTT,CASSWGRNTGELFF
.,15,TRBD1,TRBJ1-5,TRBV7-2,TGTGCCAGCAGCTCGGACAGGGGCAGCAATCAGCCCCAGCATTTT,CASSSDRGSNQPQHF
.,15,TRBD1,TRBJ2-7,TRBV19,TGTGCCAGTAGGGCTAAACAGGGGGCGCCCTCCGAGCAGTACTTC,CASRAKQGAPSEQYF
.,13,.,TRBJ1-1,TRBV27,TGTGCCAGCAGTTTATACAGGGACGCTGAAGCTTTCTTT,CASSLYRDAEAFF
.,17,.,TRBJ2-1,TRBV27,TGTGCCAGCAGTTTCTTTTCTTGGGGGCCGTCCTACAATGAGCAGTTCTTC,CASSFFSWGPSYNEQFF
.,16,TRBD2,TRBJ2-1,TRBV5-1,TGCGCCAGCAGCTTTTATAGCGGGAGGGCCTACAATGAGCAGTTCTTC,CASSFYSGRAYNEQFF
.,14,TRBD1,TRBJ1-4,TRBV5-1,TGCGCCAGCAGCACGACCCCAGGGGGCGAAAAACTGTTTTTT,CASSTTPGGEKLFF
.,16,.,TRBJ1-3,TRBV6-6,TGTGCCAGCAGTTACGTCCCCCCCCTGGCTGGAAACACCATATATTTT,CASSYVPPLAGNTIYF